This TCR beta chain was retrieved from a study of T cell responses to AZD1222 COVID-19 vaccine. Findings and limits, study-wide: It was only after the peak T cell response that any repertoires were sampled.

TCRdb keeps only in-frame clones here, not all; method: immunoSEQ multiplex PCR. Of more than 140,000 clones in the sample, roughly 90% were seen once. Points on this clone: The target antigen is unknown.

Sequenced material: peripheral blood, taken on day 0 of AZD1222 vaccination. The sequence came from an adult in good health.

The CDR3, as DNA: TGTGCCAGCAGCCCACGGGACAGGGTGGCGTATGGCTACACCTTC. Translating gives CASSPRDRVAYGYTF. The V call is TRBV7-8, the J call TRBJ1-2, with 9 bases matching TRBD1. The CDR3 length is 15 residues. Germline-derived CDR1 and CDR2 are SGHVS and FQNEAQ. J lost 5 bases, V lost 5 bases, and 9 bases had no gene match.